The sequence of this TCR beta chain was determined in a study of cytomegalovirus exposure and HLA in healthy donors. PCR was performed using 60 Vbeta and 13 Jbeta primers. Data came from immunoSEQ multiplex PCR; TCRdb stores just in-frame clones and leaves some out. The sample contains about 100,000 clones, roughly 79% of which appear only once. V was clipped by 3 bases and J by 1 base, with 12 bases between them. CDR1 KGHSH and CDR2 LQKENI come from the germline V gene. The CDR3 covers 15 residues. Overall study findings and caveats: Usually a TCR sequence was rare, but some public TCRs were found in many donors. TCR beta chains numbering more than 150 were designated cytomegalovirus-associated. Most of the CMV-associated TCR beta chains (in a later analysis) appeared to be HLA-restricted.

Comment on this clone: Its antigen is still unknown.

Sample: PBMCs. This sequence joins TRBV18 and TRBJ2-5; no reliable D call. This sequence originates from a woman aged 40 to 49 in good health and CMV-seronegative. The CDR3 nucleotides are TGTGCCAGCTCACCCTACTTGACGGGCCAAGAGACCCAGTACTTC. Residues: CASSPYLTGQETQYF. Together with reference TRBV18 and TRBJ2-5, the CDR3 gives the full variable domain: NAGVMQNPRHLVRRRGQEARLRCSPMKGHSHVYWYRQLPEEGLKFMVYLQKENIIDESGMPKERFSAEFPKEGPSILRIQQVVRGDSAAYFCASSPYLTGQETQYFGPGTRLLVL.